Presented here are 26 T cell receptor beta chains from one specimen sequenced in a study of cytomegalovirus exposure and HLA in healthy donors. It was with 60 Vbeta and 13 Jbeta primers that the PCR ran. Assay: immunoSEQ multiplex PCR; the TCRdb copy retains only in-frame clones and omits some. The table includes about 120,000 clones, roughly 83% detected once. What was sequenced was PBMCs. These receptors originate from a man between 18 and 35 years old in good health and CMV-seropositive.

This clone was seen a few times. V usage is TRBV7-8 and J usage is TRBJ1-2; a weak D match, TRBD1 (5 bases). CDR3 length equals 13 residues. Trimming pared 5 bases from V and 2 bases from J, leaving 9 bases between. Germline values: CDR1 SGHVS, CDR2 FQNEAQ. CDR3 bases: TGTGCCAGCAGCCCGGGGGACAACTATGGCTACACCTTC. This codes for CASSPGDNYGYTF.

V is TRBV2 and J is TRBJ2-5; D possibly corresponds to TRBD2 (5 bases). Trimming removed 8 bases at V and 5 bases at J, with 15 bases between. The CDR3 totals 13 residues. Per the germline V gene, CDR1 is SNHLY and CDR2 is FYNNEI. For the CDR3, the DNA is TGTGCCAGCTTCCCCCGGGGTCGTGAGACCCAGTACTTC. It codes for CASFPRGRETQYF.

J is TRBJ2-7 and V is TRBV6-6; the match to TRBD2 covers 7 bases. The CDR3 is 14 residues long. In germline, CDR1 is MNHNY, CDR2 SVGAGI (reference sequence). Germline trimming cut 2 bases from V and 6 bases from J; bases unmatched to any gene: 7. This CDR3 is CASSYRGGGGEQYF. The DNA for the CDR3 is TGTGCCAGCAGTTACCGGGGCGGGGGAGGCGAGCAGTACTTC.

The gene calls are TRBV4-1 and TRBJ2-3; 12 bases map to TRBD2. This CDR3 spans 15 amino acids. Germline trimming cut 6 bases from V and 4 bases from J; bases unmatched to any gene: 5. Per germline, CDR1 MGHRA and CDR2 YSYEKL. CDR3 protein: CASRDLAGGSDTQYF. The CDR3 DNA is TGCGCCAGCAGGGATCTAGCGGGGGGGTCAGATACGCAGTATTTT.

In nucleotides, the CDR3 is TGCGCCAGCAGCCAGCCTGACAGGGACCAAGAGACCCAGTACTTC. It is translated as CASSQPDRDQETQYF. The chain combines TRBV4-1 with TRBJ2-5, with TRBD1 matching 7 bases. Germline V CDR1 and CDR2: MGHRA, YSYEKL. CDR3 length: 15 amino acids. After removal of 3 bases from V and 0 bases from J, the junction contained 4 bases not matched to a gene.

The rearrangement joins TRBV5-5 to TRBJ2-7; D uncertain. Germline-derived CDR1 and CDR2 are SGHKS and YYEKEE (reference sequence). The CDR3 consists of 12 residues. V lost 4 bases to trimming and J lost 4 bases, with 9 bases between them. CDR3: CASSLLEYEQYF. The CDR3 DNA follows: TGTGCCAGCAGCCTTTTAGAGTACGAGCAGTACTTC.

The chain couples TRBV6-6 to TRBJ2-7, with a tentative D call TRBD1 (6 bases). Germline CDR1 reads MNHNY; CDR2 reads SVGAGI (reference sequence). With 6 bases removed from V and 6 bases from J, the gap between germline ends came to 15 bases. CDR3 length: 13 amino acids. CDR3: CASSLTGSGEQYF. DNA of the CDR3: TGTGCCAGCAGCTTGACAGGTTCGGGCGAGCAGTACTTC.

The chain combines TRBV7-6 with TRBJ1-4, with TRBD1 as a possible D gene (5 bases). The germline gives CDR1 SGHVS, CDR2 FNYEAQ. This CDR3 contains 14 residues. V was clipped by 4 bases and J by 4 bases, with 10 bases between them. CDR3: CASSSRVINEKLFF. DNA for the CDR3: TGTGCCAGCAGCTCCAGGGTTATTAATGAAAAACTGTTTTTT.

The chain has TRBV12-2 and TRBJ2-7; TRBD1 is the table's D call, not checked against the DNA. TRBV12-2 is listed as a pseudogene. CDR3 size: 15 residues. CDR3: CASRSDRGLPYEQYF. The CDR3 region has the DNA TGTGCAAGTCGCTCGGACAGGGGTCTTCCCTACGAGCAGTACTTC.

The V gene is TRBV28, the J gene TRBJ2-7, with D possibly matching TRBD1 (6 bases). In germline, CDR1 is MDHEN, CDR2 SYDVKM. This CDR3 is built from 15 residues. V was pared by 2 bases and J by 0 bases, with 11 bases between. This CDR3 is CASSLLDRSSYEQYF. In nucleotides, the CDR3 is TGTGCCAGCAGTTTACTTGACAGGAGCTCCTACGAGCAGTACTTC.

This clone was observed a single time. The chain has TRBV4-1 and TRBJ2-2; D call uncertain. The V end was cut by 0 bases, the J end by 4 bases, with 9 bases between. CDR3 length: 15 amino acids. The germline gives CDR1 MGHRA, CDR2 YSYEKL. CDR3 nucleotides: TGCGCCAGCAGCCAAGAGGGTGGAGTCACCGGGGAGCTGTTTTTT. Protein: CASSQEGGVTGELFF.

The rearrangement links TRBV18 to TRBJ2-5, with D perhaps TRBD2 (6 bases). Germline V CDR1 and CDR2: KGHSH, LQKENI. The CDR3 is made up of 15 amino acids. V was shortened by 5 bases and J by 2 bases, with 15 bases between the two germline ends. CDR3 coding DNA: TGTGCCAGCTCAAGTAGCGGCGGGGCTCAAGAGACCCAGTACTTC. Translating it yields CASSSSGGAQETQYF.

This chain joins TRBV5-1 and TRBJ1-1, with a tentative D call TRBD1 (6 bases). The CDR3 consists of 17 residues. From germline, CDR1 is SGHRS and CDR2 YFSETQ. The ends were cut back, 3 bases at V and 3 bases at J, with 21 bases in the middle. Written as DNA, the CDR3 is TGCGCCAGCAGCTCCGACAGGACAGTCATTACCTACACTGAAGCTTTCTTT. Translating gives CASSSDRTVITYTEAFF.

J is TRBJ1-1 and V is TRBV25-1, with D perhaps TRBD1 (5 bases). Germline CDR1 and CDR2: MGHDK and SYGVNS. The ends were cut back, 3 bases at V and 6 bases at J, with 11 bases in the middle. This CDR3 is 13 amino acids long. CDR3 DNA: TGTGCCAGCAGTGATGGGGGAGGGGCTGAAGCTTTCTTT. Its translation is CASSDGGGAEAFF. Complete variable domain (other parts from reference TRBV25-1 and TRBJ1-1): EADIYQTPRYLVIGTGKKITLECSQTMGHDKMYWYQQDPGMELHLIHYSYGVNSTEKGDLSSESTVSRIRTEHFPLTLESARPSHTSQYLCASSDGGGAEAFFGQGTRLTVV.

CDR3 sequence (DNA): TGTGCCAGCAGCTTAGACAGGGTCGGCGGCTACACCTTC. Amino acid sequence: CASSLDRVGGYTF. The chain employs TRBV7-2 and TRBJ1-2, with D perhaps matching TRBD1 (6 bases). Trimming shortened V by 1 base and J by 8 bases, and 11 bases separated the two germline ends. Per the germline V gene, CDR1 is SGHTA and CDR2 is FQGNSA. The CDR3 runs to 13 residues.

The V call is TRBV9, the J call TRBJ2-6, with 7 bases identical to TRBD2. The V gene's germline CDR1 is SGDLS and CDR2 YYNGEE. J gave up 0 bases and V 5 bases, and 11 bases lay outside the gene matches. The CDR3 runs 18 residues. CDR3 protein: CASRRMGGTSSGANVLTF. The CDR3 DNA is TGTGCCAGCAGAAGAATGGGGGGGACCAGCTCTGGGGCCAACGTCCTGACTTTC.

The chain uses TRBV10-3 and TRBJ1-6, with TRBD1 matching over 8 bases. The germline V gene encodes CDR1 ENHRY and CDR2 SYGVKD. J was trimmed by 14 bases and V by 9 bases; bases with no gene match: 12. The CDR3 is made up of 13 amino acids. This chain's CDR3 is CAIARQGAESLHF. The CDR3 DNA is TGTGCCATAGCTAGGCAGGGGGCGGAGTCCCTCCACTTT.

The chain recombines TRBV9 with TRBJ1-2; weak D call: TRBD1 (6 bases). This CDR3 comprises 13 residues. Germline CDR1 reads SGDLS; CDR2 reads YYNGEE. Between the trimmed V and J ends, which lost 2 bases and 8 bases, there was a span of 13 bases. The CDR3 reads CASSVGPGVGYTF. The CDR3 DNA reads TGTGCCAGCAGCGTCGGCCCAGGGGTCGGCTACACCTTC.

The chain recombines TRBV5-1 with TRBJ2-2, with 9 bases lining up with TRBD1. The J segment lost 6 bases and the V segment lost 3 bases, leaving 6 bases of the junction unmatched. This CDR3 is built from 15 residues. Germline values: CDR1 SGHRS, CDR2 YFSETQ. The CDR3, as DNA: TGCGCCAGCAGCTACCGGGACAGGGTCTCCGGGGAGCTGTTTTTT. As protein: CASSYRDRVSGELFF.

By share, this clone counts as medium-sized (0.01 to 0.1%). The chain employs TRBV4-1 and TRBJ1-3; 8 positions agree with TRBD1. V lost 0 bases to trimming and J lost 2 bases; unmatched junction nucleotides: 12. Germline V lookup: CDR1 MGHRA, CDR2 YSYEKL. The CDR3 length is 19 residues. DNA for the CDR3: TGCGCCAGCAGCCAAGATTTTTTATTAGGACAGGGCGCTGGAAACACCATATATTTT. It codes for CASSQDFLLGQGAGNTIYF.

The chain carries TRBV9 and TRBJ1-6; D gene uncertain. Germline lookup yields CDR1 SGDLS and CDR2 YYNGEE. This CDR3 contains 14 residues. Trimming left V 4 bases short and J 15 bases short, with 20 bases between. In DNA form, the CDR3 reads TGTGCCAGCAGCCCCCGGACCGGGAGTGTTAACCTCCACTTT. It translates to CASSPRTGSVNLHF.

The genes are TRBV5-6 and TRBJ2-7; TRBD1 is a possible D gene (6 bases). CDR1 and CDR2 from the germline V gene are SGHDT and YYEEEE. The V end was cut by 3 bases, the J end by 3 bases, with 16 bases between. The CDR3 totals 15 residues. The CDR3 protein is CASSSGMGAGYEQYF. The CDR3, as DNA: TGTGCCAGCAGCTCAGGGATGGGGGCCGGCTACGAGCAGTACTTC.

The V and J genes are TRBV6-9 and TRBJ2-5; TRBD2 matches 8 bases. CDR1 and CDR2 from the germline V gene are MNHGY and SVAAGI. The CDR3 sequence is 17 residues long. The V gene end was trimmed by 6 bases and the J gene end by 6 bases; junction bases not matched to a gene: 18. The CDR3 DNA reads TGTGCCAGCAGGCCAGGCGCGACTAGCGTGGATCGAAAGACCCAGTACTTC. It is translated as CASRPGATSVDRKTQYF.

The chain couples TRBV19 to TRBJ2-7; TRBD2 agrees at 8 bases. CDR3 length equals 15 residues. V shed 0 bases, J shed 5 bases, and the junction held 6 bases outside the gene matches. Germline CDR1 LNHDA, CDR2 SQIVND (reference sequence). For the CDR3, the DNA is TGTGCCAGTAGTATAGATACCAGCGGGGGCGACGAGCAGTACTTC. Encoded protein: CASSIDTSGGDEQYF.

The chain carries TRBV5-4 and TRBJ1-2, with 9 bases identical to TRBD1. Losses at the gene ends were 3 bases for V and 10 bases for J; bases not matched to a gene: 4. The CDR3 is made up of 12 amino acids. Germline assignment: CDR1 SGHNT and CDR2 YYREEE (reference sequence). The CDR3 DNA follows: TGTGCCAGCAGCTGGGACAGGGAGGACTACACCTTC. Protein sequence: CASSWDREDYTF.

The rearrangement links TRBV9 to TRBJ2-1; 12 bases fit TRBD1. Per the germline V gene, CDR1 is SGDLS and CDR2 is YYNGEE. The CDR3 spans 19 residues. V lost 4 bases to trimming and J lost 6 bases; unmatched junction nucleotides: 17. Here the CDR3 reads CASSSRGTGGGFSGNEQFF. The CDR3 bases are TGTGCCAGCAGCTCCAGGGGGACAGGGGGCGGATTCTCGGGCAATGAGCAGTTCTTC.